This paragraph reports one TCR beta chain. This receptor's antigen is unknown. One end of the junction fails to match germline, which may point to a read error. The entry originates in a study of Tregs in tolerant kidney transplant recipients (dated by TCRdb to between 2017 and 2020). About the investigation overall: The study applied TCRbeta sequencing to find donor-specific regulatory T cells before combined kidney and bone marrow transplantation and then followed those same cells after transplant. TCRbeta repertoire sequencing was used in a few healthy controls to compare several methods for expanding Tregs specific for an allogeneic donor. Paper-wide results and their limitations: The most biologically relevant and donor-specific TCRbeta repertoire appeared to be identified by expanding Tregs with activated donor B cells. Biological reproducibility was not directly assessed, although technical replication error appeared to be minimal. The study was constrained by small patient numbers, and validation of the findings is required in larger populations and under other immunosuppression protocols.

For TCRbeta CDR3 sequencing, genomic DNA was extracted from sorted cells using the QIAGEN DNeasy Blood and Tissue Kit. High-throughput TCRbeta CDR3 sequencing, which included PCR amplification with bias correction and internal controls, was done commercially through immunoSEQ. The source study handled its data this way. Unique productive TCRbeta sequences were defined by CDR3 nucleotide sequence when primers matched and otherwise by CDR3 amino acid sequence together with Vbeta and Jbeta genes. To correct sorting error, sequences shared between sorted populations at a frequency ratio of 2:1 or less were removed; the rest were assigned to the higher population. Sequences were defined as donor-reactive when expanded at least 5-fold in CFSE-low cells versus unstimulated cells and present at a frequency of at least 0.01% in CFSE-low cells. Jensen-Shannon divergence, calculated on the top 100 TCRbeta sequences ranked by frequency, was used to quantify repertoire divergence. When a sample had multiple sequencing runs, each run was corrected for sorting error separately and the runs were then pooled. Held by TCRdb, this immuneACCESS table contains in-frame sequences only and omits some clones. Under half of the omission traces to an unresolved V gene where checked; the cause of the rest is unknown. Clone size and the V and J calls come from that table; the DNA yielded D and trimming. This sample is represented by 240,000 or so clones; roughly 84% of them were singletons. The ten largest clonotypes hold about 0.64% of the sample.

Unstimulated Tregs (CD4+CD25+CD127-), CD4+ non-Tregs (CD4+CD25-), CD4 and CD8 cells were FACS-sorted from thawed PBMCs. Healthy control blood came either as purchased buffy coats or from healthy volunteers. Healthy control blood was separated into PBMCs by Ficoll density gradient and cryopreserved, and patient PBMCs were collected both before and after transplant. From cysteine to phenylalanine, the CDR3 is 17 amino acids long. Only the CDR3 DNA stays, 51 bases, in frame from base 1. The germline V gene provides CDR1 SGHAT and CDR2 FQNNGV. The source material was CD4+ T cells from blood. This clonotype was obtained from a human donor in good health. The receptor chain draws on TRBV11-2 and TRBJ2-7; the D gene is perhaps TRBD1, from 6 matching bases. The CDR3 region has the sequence CASSLDLGGASLSKRHF. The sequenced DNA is TGTGCCAGCAGCTTAGATCTAGGGGGAGCGTCCCTATCCAAAAGGCACTTC.